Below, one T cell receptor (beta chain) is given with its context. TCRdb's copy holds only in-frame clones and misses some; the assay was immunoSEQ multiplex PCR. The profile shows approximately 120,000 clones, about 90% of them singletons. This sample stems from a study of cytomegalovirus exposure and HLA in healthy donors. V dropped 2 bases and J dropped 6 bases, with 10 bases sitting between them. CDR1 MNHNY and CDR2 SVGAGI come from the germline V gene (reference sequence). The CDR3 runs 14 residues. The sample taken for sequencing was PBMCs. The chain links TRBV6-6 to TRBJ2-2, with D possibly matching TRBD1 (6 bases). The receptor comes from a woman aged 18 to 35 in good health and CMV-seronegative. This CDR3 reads CASSYPTGPGELFF. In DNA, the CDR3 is TGTGCCAGCAGTTACCCGACAGGCCCCGGGGAGCTGTTTTTT.